This T cell receptor beta chain was identified during a study of T cell responses to AZD1222 COVID-19 vaccine. Study at large: Pooling was applied to second doses at about 4 or about 12 weeks. Study results and caveats: Samples come after the peak T cell response, not at day 14. The span of vaccine-associated CD4 TCRs extended across spike, with dominance at 160-218 and 743-854. Spike-specific TCR breadth and depth both grew after two AZD1222 doses.

Notes on this clone: Its antigen remains unknown.

Sequencing was performed with immunoSEQ multiplex PCR; in TCRdb, only in-frame clones are kept and a portion is missing. The table records under 200,000 clones, roughly 92% of them present only once. Per germline, CDR1 SGDLS and CDR2 YYNGEE. The CDR3 runs to 14 residues. V was cut by 0 bases and J by 0 bases, with 6 bases left in between. The rearrangement uses TRBV9 and TRBJ1-1; D is unresolved. The receptor was isolated from an adult in good health. The specimen was peripheral blood, collected on day 0 of AZD1222 vaccination. Written as DNA, the CDR3 is TGTGCCAGCAGCGTAGGACGGATGAACACTGAAGCTTTCTTT. Translating gives CASSVGRMNTEAFF. The full variable domain, completed using reference TRBV9 and TRBJ1-1, is DSGVTQTPKHLITATGQRVTLRCSPRSGDLSVYWYQQSLDQGLQFLIQYYNGEERAKGNILERFSAQQFPDLHSELNLSSLELGDSALYFCASSVGRMNTEAFFGQGTRLTVV.